Each of the 10 T cell receptor beta chains below was sequenced from the same sample in a study of T cells after posttransplantation cyclophosphamide. Profiled with immunoSEQ multiplex PCR; TCRdb holds only in-frame clones, not every one. This sample carries 40,000 or so clones, none of them present only once. Sequenced: PBMCs. All receptors come from a man aged 30 to 45 in good health and a related stem cell transplant donor.

The chain is built from TRBV2 and TRBJ2-2; 8 bases are shared with TRBD1. The CDR3 covers 16 residues. Germline CDR1 and CDR2: SNHLY and FYNNEI. Trimming cost V 7 bases and J 7 bases; bases outside gene matches: 14. The CDR3 reads CASTGARTGYIGELFF. CDR3 coding DNA: TGTGCCAGCACTGGAGCCAGGACAGGGTACATCGGGGAGCTGTTTTTT.

In this sample, this clone turned up many times. The chain has TRBV5-6 and TRBJ2-7; possible D gene TRBD1, 5 bases. The V end was cut by 2 bases, the J end by 1 base, with 10 bases between. This CDR3 has 14 residues. CDR1 is SGHDT and CDR2 is YYEEEE in the germline V gene. The CDR3 DNA reads TGTGCCAGCAGCTTTTCAGGGCCTTCCTACGAGCAGTACTTC. It codes for CASSFSGPSYEQYF.

This clone has at least ten counts. V is TRBV6-1 and J is TRBJ1-1; no reliable D call. Trimming pared 4 bases from V and 1 base from J, leaving 7 bases between. CDR1 is MNHNS and CDR2 is SASEGT in the germline V gene. The CDR3 has 13 residues. This CDR3 is CASSARQNTEAFF. CDR3 nucleotide sequence: TGTGCCAGCAGTGCGAGGCAGAACACTGAAGCTTTCTTT.

In this sample, this clone turned up many times. V and J are TRBV7-3 and TRBJ2-2; D not resolved. CDR1 and CDR2 from the germline V gene are SGHTA and FQGTGA. The CDR3 is 14 amino acids. V lost 5 bases and J 4 bases, leaving 11 bases between the germline ends. DNA of the CDR3: TGTGCCAGCAGCCCGACGCCAGGCACCGGGGAGCTGTTTTTT. Its translation: CASSPTPGTGELFF.

The sample holds many counts of this clone. V and J are TRBV7-9 and TRBJ2-5; D perhaps matches TRBD2 (5 bases). CDR3 length: 14 amino acids. Trimming removed 6 bases from V and 5 bases from J, with 16 bases in between. CDR1 and CDR2 from the germline V gene are SEHNR and FQNEAQ (reference sequence). CDR3 bases: TGTGCCAGCAGTCCGACCAGCGGTGGGGAGACCCAGTACTTC. Protein product: CASSPTSGGETQYF.

V gene TRBV5-1 combines with J gene TRBJ2-5; 9 bases agree with TRBD1. There are 16 residues in the CDR3. CDR1 is SGHRS and CDR2 is YFSETQ in the germline V gene. V was pared by 0 bases and J by 5 bases, with 8 bases of the junction left unmatched. CDR3 region: CASSLDIGTGPETQYF. The CDR3 DNA reads TGCGCCAGCAGCTTGGATATTGGGACAGGGCCGGAGACCCAGTACTTC.

Many counts were recorded for this clone. This sequence joins TRBV7-2 and TRBJ1-1; unclear D gene. V was cut by 1 base and J by 4 bases, with 13 bases left in between. Germline V gives CDR1 SGHTA, CDR2 FQGNSA. The CDR3 loop spans 15 amino acids. The CDR3 sequence is CASSLVPGSGTEAFF. The CDR3, as DNA: TGTGCCAGCAGCTTAGTTCCGGGGTCGGGCACTGAAGCTTTCTTT. The full variable domain, rest sourced from reference TRBV7-2 and TRBJ1-1, is GAGVSQSPSNKVTEKGKDVELRCDPISGHTALYWYRQSLGQGLEFLIYFQGNSAPDKSGLPSDRFSAERTGGSVSTLTIQRTQQEDSAVYLCASSLVPGSGTEAFFGQGTRLTVV.

Many counts were recorded for this clone. The chain is built from TRBV5-1 and TRBJ2-3, with TRBD1 identical over 10 bases. CDR1 SGHRS and CDR2 YFSETQ come from the germline V gene. Unmatched junction bases numbered 12, after V lost 3 bases and J lost 5 bases. There are 17 residues in the CDR3. Here the CDR3 reads CASSSPRLGTGEDTQYF. The CDR3 bases are TGCGCCAGCAGCTCCCCGCGGCTCGGGACAGGGGAAGATACGCAGTATTTT.

V usage is TRBV29-1 and J usage is TRBJ2-5, with unresolved D. The CDR3 totals 12 residues. Per the germline V gene, CDR1 is SQVTM and CDR2 is ANQGSEA. The V and J ends lost 6 bases and 5 bases respectively, with 13 bases between them. CDR3 in DNA: TGCAGCGTGCGGCCTACCCAGGAGACCCAGTACTTC. It specifies CSVRPTQETQYF.

This clone has at least ten counts. This sequence joins TRBV5-4 and TRBJ2-1, with 7 bases lining up with TRBD1. The CDR3 spans 15 residues. Germline V gene sequence: CDR1 SGHNT, CDR2 YYREEE (reference sequence). Unmatched junction bases numbered 4, after V lost 4 bases and J lost 0 bases. The CDR3: CASSPGQSSYNEQFF. The CDR3 bases are TGTGCCAGCAGCCCGGGACAGAGCTCCTACAATGAGCAGTTCTTC. Complete variable domain (other parts from reference TRBV5-4 and TRBJ2-1): ETGVTQSPTHLIKTRGQQVTLRCSSQSGHNTVSWYQQALGQGPQFIFQYYREEENGRGNFPPRFSGLQFPNYSSELNVNALELDDSALYLCASSPGQSSYNEQFFGPGTRLTVL.